A selection of T cell receptor beta chains follows, all from one sample in a study of multiple sclerosis patients with progressive multifocal leukoencephalopathy. This table comes from immunoSEQ multiplex PCR, and its TCRdb copy is limited to in-frame clones, with some not included. This table holds 25,000 to 35,000 clones, about 88% found once. This sample comprised PBMCs, obtained from a patient treated with natalizumab. Receptor source: a human donor with progressive multifocal leukoencephalopathy. Each CDR3 is given without its conserved first and last residue.

v_gene: TRBV30
j_gene: TRBJ2-5
CDR3aa: AWSPRGTSFKGQETQY

v_gene: TRBV4-1
j_gene: NA
CDR3aa: ASSHFNGQGNEQY

v_gene: TRBV7-8
j_gene: TRBJ2-1
CDR3aa: ASRTGGAGNEQF

v_gene: TRBV7-2
j_gene: TRBJ1-5
CDR3aa: ASSFSSNQPQH

v_gene: TRBV7-7
j_gene: TRBJ2-2
CDR3aa: ASSRDRVNTGELF

v_gene: TRBV7-2
j_gene: TRBJ2-7
CDR3aa: ASSLSDSSYEQY

v_gene: TRBV5-8
j_gene: TRBJ2-7
CDR3aa: ASSPGTGRYEQY

v_gene: TRBV29-1
j_gene: TRBJ2-1
CDR3aa: SVDRPRGVASRDEQF

v_gene: TRBV28
j_gene: TRBJ2-1
CDR3aa: ASSYYFSRPL

v_gene: TRBV7-2
j_gene: TRBJ1-2
CDR3aa: ASSLVVGGGYT

v_gene: TRBV7-2
j_gene: TRBJ2-7
CDR3aa: ASSLDGTEIYEQY

v_gene: TRBV15
j_gene: TRBJ2-2
CDR3aa: ATSRDQLSLAGELF

v_gene: TRBV6-6
j_gene: TRBJ2-1
CDR3aa: ASSGNEQF

v_gene: TRBV4-1
j_gene: TRBJ2-2
CDR3aa: ASSTRTGRATGELF

v_gene: TRBV4-1
j_gene: TRBJ2-1
CDR3aa: ASSQERALAGGGNEQF

v_gene: TRBV5-1
j_gene: TRBJ2-3
CDR3aa: ASSSGLAGGRETDTQY

v_gene: TRBV7-9
j_gene: TRBJ1-2
CDR3aa: ASSGPGAYGYT

v_gene: TRBV7-6
j_gene: TRBJ2-2
CDR3aa: ASGPQGAPGELF

v_gene: TRBV7-2
j_gene: TRBJ2-6
CDR3aa: ASSFTTAGANVLT

v_gene: TRBV18
j_gene: TRBJ2-1
CDR3aa: ASSQSGISYNEQF

v_gene: TRBV28
j_gene: TRBJ1-1
CDR3aa: ASSLFAGGETEAF

v_gene: TRBV9
j_gene: TRBJ1-2
CDR3aa: ASSAGTENYGYT

v_gene: TRBV6-1
j_gene: TRBJ2-7
CDR3aa: ASSEAGTGLYEQY

v_gene: TRBV10-3
j_gene: TRBJ2-1
CDR3aa: AIREGSGRVNEQF

v_gene: TRBV5-6
j_gene: TRBJ1-2
CDR3aa: ASSLEGGYGYT

v_gene: TRBV6-5
j_gene: NA
CDR3aa: ASSYSRTGSGGEQY

v_gene: TRBV7-2
j_gene: TRBJ1-1
CDR3aa: ASSLVWTPDGTEAF

v_gene: TRBV9
j_gene: TRBJ1-1
CDR3aa: ASSVARGSTEAF

v_gene: TRBV2
j_gene: TRBJ2-1
CDR3aa: ASRVAAGNRDEQF

v_gene: TRBV10-3
j_gene: TRBJ2-1
CDR3aa: AISGSSGTGSYNEQF

v_gene: TRBV6-1
j_gene: TRBJ1-3
CDR3aa: ASSDLAGQGTIY